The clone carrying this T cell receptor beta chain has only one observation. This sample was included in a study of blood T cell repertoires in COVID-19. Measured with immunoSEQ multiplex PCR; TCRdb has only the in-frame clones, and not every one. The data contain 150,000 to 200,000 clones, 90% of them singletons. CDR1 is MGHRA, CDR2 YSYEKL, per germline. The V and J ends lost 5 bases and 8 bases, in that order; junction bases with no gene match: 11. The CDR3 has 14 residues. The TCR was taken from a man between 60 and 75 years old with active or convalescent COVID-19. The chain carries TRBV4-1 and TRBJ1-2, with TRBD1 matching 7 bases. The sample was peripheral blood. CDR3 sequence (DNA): TGCGCCAGCAGCAGAGGTGAGGGGGCGTTCGGCTACACCTTC. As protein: CASSRGEGAFGYTF.